This is a list of T cell receptor beta chains from one sample in a study of T cells in Graves' hyperthyroidism and ophthalmopathy. Via MiXCR, TCRdb re-called the multiplex PCR reads, giving one row per CDR3 protein. The table has 650,000 to 750,000 distinct CDR3 sequences, 12% to 15% seen once. Sequencing was performed on blood. All receptors derive from a woman aged 18-30 years with Graves' hyperthyroidism. Each CDR3 is given with its conserved first and last residue. Fields, in order: V gene, J gene, D gene, clone size, CDR3 DNA, CDR3 protein. The D gene is left open where the match is weak. Clone sizes are given selectively: once, few, many, or a class where the clone is expanded.

V gene: TRBV7-2; J gene: TRBJ1-1; D gene: TRBD1; clone size: few; CDR3 DNA: TGTGCCAGCAGCTTATTAAAGGGACAGGGGTCCGGGGAGGCTGAAGCTTTCTTT; CDR3 protein: CASSLLKGQGSGEAEAFF
V gene: TRBV19; J gene: TRBJ1-5; D gene: .; clone size: .; CDR3 DNA: TGTGCCAGTAGTAGCGGCCACAATCAGCCCCAGCATTTT; CDR3 protein: CASSSGHNQPQHF
V gene: TRBV19; J gene: TRBJ2-1; D gene: TRBD2; clone size: few; CDR3 DNA: TGTGCCAGTAGTAGAGAGGGACTAGCGGGAGCAGTTGGGCAGTTCTTC; CDR3 protein: CASSREGLAGAVGQFF
V gene: TRBV5-8; J gene: TRBJ1-4; D gene: .; clone size: few; CDR3 DNA: TGTGCCAGCAGCTGGGGGGCTAATGAAAAACTGTTTTTT; CDR3 protein: CASSWGANEKLFF
V gene: TRBV19; J gene: TRBJ2-1; D gene: TRBD1; clone size: .; CDR3 DNA: TGTGCCAGTAGTATTTTTGGACAGGGGGCGAGGGAGCAGTTCTTC; CDR3 protein: CASSIFGQGAREQFF
V gene: TRBV5-6; J gene: TRBJ2-1; D gene: TRBD2; clone size: .; CDR3 DNA: TGTGCCAGCAGCTTGTTAGCGGGAGCCGTTTTGGCCTACAATGAGCAGTTCTTC; CDR3 protein: CASSLLAGAVLAYNEQFF
V gene: TRBV9; J gene: TRBJ2-3; D gene: TRBD2; clone size: few; CDR3 DNA: TGTGCCAGCAGCGTAGGTTTCCTAGCGGCCACAGATACGCAGTATTTT; CDR3 protein: CASSVGFLAATDTQYF
V gene: TRBV6-5; J gene: TRBJ2-5; D gene: TRBD2; clone size: few; CDR3 DNA: TGTGCCAGCAGTTATGGCGGGAGAGCCGGAGAGACCCAGTACTTC; CDR3 protein: CASSYGGRAGETQYF
V gene: TRBV24-1; J gene: TRBJ1-2; D gene: .; clone size: many; CDR3 DNA: TGTGCCACCAGTGACCGGGAGGACTATGGCTACACCTTC; CDR3 protein: CATSDREDYGYTF
V gene: TRBV28; J gene: TRBJ1-1; D gene: .; clone size: few; CDR3 DNA: TGTGCCAGCAGTCAAATCGGGTCTCAGGGAACGGCGAATGAAGCTTTCTTT; CDR3 protein: CASSQIGSQGTANEAFF
V gene: TRBV7-9; J gene: TRBJ2-7; D gene: .; clone size: many; CDR3 DNA: TGTGCCAGCAGCACACAGGGTTACGAGCAGTACTTC; CDR3 protein: CASSTQGYEQYF
V gene: TRBV15; J gene: TRBJ1-2; D gene: .; clone size: few; CDR3 DNA: TGTGCCACCAGCAGAGCCCCCACGGGCGGCTACACCTTC; CDR3 protein: CATSRAPTGGYTF
V gene: TRBV7-9; J gene: TRBJ2-2; D gene: .; clone size: .; CDR3 DNA: TGTGCCAGCAGGTCTGGACCTAGGGCGGACACCGGGGAGCTGTTTTTT; CDR3 protein: CASRSGPRADTGELFF
V gene: TRBV7-9; J gene: TRBJ2-6; D gene: .; clone size: .; CDR3 DNA: TGTGCCAGCAGCTCCCACAGGGTAACCTCTGGGGCCAACGTCCTGACTTTC; CDR3 protein: CASSSHRVTSGANVLTF
V gene: TRBV6-1; J gene: TRBJ2-2; D gene: .; clone size: .; CDR3 DNA: TGTGCCAGCAGTGAAGCAGTGGTGACGAACACCGAGGAGCTGTTTTTT; CDR3 protein: CASSEAVVTNTEELFF
V gene: TRBV2; J gene: TRBJ1-6; D gene: .; clone size: .; CDR3 DNA: TGTGCCAGCACTACCAGCCGTCATGCGGAAGGGGGTTCACCCCTCCACTTT; CDR3 protein: CASTTSRHAEGGSPLHF
V gene: TRBV7-2; J gene: TRBJ2-7; D gene: .; clone size: many; CDR3 DNA: TGTGCCAGCAGCCCGGAGGCCCTGGGAGGCGAGCAGTACTTC; CDR3 protein: CASSPEALGGEQYF
V gene: TRBV6-2/TRBV6-3; J gene: TRBJ2-1; D gene: TRBD2; clone size: few; CDR3 DNA: TGTGCCAGCGGTCTAGCGGGAGGGCCTTACAATGAGCAGTTCTTC; CDR3 protein: CASGLAGGPYNEQFF